The present T cell receptor beta chain was sequenced within a study of neurological immune-mediated disorders. Study conclusions and caveats: Private repertoires in all groups were suggested by the finding that expanded clones across subjects shared no CDR3 amino acid sequences. The most TCR clonal expansion was seen in HTLV-1-associated myelopathy, and the least was seen in multiple sclerosis, which fell below healthy controls.

The CDR3 covers 12 residues. The germline V and J ends were trimmed by 4 bases and 3 bases, with 8 bases remaining between them. The germline V gene has CDR1 SGHRS and CDR2 YFSETQ. The cDNA was generated through 5'RACE incorporating 10-nucleotide random UMIs. In TCRdb, the 5' RACE reads were re-called with MiXCR into one record per CDR3 protein. The top ten clones hold approximately 5.7% of a sample with about 39,000 distinct CDR3 sequences, less than 9% of them seen once. At least ten counts were recorded for this clonotype. Its antigen is still unknown. There were approximately 1 million CD4+ or CD8+ T cells used in the sorted libraries.

The specimen was CD4+ T cells from blood. The rearrangement links TRBV5-1 to TRBJ2-7; unclear D gene. This receptor was taken from a man aged 45-60 years in good health. The CDR3: CASSITGYEQYF. CDR3 coding DNA: TGCGCCAGCAGCATCACGGGCTACGAGCAGTACTTC. The full variable domain, in which reference TRBV5-1 and TRBJ2-7 provide the parts outside the CDR3, is KAGVTQTPRYLIKTRGQQVTLSCSPISGHRSVSWYQQTPGQGLQFLFEYFSETQRNKGNFPGRFSGRQFSNSRSEMNVSTLELGDSALYLCASSITGYEQYFGPGTRLTVT.